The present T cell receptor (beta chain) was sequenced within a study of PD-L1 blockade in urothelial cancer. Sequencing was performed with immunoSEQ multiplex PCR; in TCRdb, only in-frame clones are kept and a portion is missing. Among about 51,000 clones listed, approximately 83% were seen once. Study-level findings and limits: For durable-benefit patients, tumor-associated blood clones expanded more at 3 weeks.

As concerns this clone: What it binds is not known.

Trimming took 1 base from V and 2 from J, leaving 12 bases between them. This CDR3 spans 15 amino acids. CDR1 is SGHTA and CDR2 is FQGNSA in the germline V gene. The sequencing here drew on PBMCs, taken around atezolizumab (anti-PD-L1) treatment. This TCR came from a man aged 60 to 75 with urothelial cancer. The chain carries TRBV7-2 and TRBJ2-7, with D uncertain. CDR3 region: CASSLVAVSTYEQYF. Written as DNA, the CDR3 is TGTGCCAGCAGCTTAGTTGCGGTATCAACCTACGAGCAGTACTTC.